The source of this TCR beta chain is a study of blood T cell repertoires in COVID-19. Assay: immunoSEQ multiplex PCR; the TCRdb copy retains only in-frame clones and omits some. The data hold about 180,000 clones, with 78% observed a single time. Sequenced material: PBMCs or T cells enriched from blood (not recorded which). The receptor was derived from a woman aged 45-65 years who had recovered from COVID-19.

CDR3 nucleotides: TGTGCCAGCAGCTTAGAGAGACAGCGCAACTATGGCTACACCTTC. Translating gives CASSLERQRNYGYTF. The chain is built from TRBV7-2 and TRBJ1-2; possibly TRBD1 for D (5 bases). The V end was cut by 1 base, the J end by 2 bases, with 11 bases between. There are 15 residues in the CDR3. Germline-derived CDR1 and CDR2 are SGHTA and FQGNSA.